This TCR beta chain came from a study of regulatory T cells in long-lasting Graves disease (dated by TCRdb to the early 2020s). For context, the study as a whole: Antithyroid drugs had been taken for less than 3 months by newly diagnosed Graves' disease patients. Persistent Graves' disease patients were compared with newly diagnosed Graves' disease patients by peripheral blood TCR sequencing and RNA sequencing. A total of around 35 samples were covered by TCR sequencing, comprising around 13 persistent and around 20 newly diagnosed Graves' disease patients. The study was conducted in China and was registered as a clinical trial. Findings and caveats that apply to the study as a whole: A larger number of public clonotypes was shared among persistent patients (2,741) than among newly diagnosed patients (over 850). Compared with newly diagnosed patients, patients with persistent Graves' disease had lower TCR Shannon entropy and fewer highly expanded clones, which suggests clonal expansion. Sequencing and analysis were restricted to the TCR beta chain. Peripheral blood alone was examined, since thyroid tissue, which constituted the primary lesion, could not be accessed. TRBV28, TRBJ1-2 and TRBJ2-5 were preferentially used in persistent disease, while TRBV20-1 and TRBJ2-1 were favored in newly diagnosed disease. The authors noted that the small sample size was a limitation that may lower accuracy.

Library method: multiplex PCR. The reads were generated on an Illumina HiSeq 4000. CDR3 regions were amplified by Arm-PCR with iRepertoire HTBI primers to construct TCR beta libraries. Before sequencing, the PCR products went through gel purification. As for how the authors treated the data: A total of 60 to 80 TRBV and approximately 13 TRBJ segments were identified across samples and were used for gene usage analysis of CDR3 amino acid clonotypes. Filtered high-quality paired reads were merged into contigs using COPE and FqMerger. Contigs were aligned with BLAST to IMGT TRBV, TRBD and TRBJ reference genes, and CDR3 was defined per IMGT. Any clonotype with a frequency above 0.1% was classified as a highly expanded clone. Repertoire diversity was measured by Shannon entropy, and V-J evenness by the Gini coefficient. A clonotype was considered public if more than one individual shared it. The public reads were quality trimmed at Q25 with fastp and then assembled into clones with MiXCR by TCRdb, keeping productive beta chains. Rows merge per CDR3 protein into single entries with the most common DNA and genes. TCRdb, not the authors, supplied the V and J calls. Across this sample there are 250,000 to 400,000 distinct CDR3 sequences, with 18% seen only once. 35% to 45% of the sample is taken by the ten largest.

The germline V gene gives CDR1 as MNHEY and CDR2 as SVGEGT. The CDR3 numbers 14 residues from cysteine through phenylalanine. The entry retains the CDR3 DNA only, 42 bases that are in frame from base 1. V and J are trimmed by 6 bases and 7 bases, and the gene matches miss 8 bases of the junction. This clonotype was seen many times. Its target antigen remains unknown. Qualities for individual bases were not recorded, and no much larger clone is one base off. This sample's time point label indicates: newly diagnosed GD, antithyroid drugs for less than 3 months. For both TCR sequencing and RNA sequencing, RNA was extracted from PBMCs in TRIzol. The diagnosis of Graves' disease was made according to American Thyroid Association guidelines. Patients were recruited from an endocrinology department in Xi'an, China. Each patient gave 9 to 10 milliliters of peripheral blood, collected in an EDTA anticoagulant tube. Ficoll Paque Plus density gradient separation was used to isolate PBMCs, and no additional T cell sorting was done. An Agilent 2100 Bioanalyzer and agarose gel were used to check RNA quality, while a NanoDrop 2000 measured RNA concentration.

This clonotype was obtained from a female donor with Graves disease. The sequence links TRBV6-2 or TRBV6-3 to TRBJ2-1; 8 nucleotides in the junction match TRBD2. The input for sequencing was peripheral blood mononuclear cells (PBMCs), taken at new diagnosis, from a patient treated with antithyroid drugs. The bases read TGTGCCAGCAGCGCTATGACTAGCGTGAATGAGCAGTTCTTC. It codes for CASSAMTSVNEQFF.